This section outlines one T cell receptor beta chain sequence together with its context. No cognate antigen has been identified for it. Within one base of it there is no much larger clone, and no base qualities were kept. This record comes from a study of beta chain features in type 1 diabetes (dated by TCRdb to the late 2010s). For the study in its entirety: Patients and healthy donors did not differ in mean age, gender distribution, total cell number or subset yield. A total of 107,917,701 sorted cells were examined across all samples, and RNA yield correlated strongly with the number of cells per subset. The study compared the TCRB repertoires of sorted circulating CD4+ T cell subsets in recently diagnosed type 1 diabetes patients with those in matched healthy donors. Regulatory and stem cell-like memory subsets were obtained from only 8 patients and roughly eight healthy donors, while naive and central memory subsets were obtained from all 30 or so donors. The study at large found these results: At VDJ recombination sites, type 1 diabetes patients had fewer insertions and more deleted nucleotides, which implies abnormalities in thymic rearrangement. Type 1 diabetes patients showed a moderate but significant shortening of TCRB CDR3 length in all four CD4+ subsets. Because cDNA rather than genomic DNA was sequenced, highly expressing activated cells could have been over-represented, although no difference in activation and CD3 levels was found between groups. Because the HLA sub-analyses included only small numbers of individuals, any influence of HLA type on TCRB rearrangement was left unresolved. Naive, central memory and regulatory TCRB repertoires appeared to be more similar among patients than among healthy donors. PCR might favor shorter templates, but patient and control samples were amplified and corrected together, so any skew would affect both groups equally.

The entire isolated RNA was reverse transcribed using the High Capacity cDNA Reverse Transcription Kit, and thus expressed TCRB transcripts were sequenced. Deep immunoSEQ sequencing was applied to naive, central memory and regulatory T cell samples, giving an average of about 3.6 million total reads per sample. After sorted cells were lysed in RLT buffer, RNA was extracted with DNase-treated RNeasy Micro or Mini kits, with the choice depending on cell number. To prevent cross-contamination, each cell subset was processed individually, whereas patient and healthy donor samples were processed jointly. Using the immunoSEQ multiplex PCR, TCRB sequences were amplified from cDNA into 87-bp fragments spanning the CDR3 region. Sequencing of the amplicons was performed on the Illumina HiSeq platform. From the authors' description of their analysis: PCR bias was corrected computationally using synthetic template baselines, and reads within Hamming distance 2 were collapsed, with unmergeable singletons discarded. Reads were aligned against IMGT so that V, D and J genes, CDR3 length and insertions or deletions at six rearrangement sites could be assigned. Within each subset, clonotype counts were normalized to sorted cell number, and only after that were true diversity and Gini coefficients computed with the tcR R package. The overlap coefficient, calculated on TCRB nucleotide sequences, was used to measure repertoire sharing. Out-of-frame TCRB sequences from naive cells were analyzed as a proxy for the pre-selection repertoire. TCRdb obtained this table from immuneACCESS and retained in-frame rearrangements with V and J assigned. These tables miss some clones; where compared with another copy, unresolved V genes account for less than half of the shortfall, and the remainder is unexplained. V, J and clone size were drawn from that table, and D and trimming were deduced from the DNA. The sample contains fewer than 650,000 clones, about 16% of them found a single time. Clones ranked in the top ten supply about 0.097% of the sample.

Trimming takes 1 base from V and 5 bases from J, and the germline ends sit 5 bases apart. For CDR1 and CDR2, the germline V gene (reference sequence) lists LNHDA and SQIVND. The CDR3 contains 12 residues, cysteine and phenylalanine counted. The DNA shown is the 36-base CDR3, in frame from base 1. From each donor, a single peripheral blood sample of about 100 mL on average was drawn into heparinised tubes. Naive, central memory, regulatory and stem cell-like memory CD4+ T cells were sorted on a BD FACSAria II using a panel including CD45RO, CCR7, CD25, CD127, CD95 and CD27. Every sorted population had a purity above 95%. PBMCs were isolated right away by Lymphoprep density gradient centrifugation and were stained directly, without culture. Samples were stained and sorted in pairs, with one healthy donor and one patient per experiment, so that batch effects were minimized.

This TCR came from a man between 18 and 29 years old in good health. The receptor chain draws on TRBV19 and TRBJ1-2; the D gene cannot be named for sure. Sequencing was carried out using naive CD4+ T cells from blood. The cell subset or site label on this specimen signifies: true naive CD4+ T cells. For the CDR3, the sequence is CASSIGDYGYTF. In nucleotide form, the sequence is TGTGCCAGTAGTATAGGGGATTATGGCTACACCTTC.